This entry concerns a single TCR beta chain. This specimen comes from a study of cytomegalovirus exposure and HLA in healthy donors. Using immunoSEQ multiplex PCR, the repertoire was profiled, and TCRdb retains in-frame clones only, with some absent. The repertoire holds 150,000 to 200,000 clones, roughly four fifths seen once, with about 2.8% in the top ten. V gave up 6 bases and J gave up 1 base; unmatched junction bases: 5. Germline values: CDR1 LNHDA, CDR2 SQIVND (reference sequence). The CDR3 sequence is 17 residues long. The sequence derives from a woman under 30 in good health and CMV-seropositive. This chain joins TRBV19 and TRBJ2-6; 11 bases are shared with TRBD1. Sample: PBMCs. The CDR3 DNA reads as TGTGCCAGTAGGCTGGACAGGGGGCGGTCTGGGGCCAACGTCCTGACTTTC. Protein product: CASRLDRGRSGANVLTF.